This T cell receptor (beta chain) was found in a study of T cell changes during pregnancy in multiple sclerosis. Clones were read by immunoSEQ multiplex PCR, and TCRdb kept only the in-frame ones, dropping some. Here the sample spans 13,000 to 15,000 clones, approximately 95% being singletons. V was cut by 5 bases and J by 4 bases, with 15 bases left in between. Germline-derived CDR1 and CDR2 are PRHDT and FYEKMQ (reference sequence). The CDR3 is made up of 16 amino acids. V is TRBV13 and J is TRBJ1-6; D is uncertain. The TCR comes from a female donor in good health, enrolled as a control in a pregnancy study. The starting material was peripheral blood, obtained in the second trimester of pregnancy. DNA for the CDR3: TGTGCCAGCAGCCCGCCCACGGGAATTTATAATTCACCCCTCCACTTT. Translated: CASSPPTGIYNSPLHF.